Presented here are 23 T cell receptor beta chains from one specimen sequenced in a study of human T cells and chemical hapten exposure. Time point specified: pre-sensitization, week 0. Treatment reported: therapeutic diphenylcyclopropenone sensitization with weekly scalp DPC. TCRdb used MiXCR to reprocess the RACE reads, holding one entry per CDR3 protein. The sample holds roughly 110,000 distinct CDR3 sequences, around 12% seen once. This sample comprised whole blood, obtained in connection with sensitization to the hapten diphenylcyclopropenone (DPC). The receptors come from a woman aged 45 to 65 with alopecia areata. Some clones in this sample may be carry-over from other donors' samples.

This clonotype was seen only a few times. The V and J genes are TRBV5-1 and TRBJ2-5; tentatively, D is TRBD2 (6 bases). V dropped 4 bases and J dropped 2 bases, with 21 bases sitting between them. The CDR3 runs to 17 residues. Germline CDR1 and CDR2: SGHRS and YFSETQ. The CDR3 DNA reads as TGCGCCAGCAGCCTAGATCGGCTAGCGAACCTTCAAGAGACCCAGTACTTC. Translating gives CASSLDRLANLQETQYF.

This clonotype has a handful of counts. The chain employs TRBV18 and TRBJ1-1; D call uncertain. V lost 3 bases, J lost 0 bases, and 17 bases lay in between. Germline V gene data show CDR1 as KGHSH and CDR2 as LQKENI. CDR3 length: 17 amino acids. The CDR3 bases are TGTGCCAGCTCACCCATACTCGCGTCTTACATGAACACTGAAGCTTTCTTT. Its protein product is CASSPILASYMNTEAFF.

This clonotype was observed a handful of times. V gene TRBV7-9 combines with J gene TRBJ2-7, with TRBD2 identical over 7 bases. The CDR3 runs 15 residues. Germline lookup yields CDR1 SEHNR and CDR2 FQNEAQ (reference sequence). Trimming took 1 base from V and 6 from J; bases not matched to a gene: 9. DNA of the CDR3: TGTGCCAGCAGCTTAGGAAGCGGGGTCTCCGTCGAGCAGTACTTC. Protein product: CASSLGSGVSVEQYF.

There are many counts of this clonotype. J is TRBJ1-1 and V is TRBV28; D is uncertain. CDR3 size: 12 residues. Looked up from germline, CDR1 is MDHEN and CDR2 is SYDVKM. V gave up 6 bases and J gave up 8 bases, with 13 bases separating them. CDR3 region: CASSPLVGEAFF. CDR3 coding DNA: TGTGCCAGCAGCCCGTTGGTAGGGGAAGCTTTCTTT.

This clonotype showed up many times. The genes are TRBV4-3 and TRBJ1-1; no clear D. Germline CDR1 reads LGHNA; CDR2 reads YSLEER. The ends were cut back, 4 bases at V and 7 bases at J, with 16 bases in the middle. The CDR3 has 14 amino acids. The CDR3 DNA is TGCGCCAGCAGCCGAACGGATCAGGCGGGTGAAGCTTTCTTT. Residues: CASSRTDQAGEAFF.

This clonotype was counted only a few times. The gene calls are TRBV4-2 and TRBJ2-1; 8 nucleotides agree with TRBD2. V lost 4 bases to trimming and J lost 5 bases; unmatched junction nucleotides: 4. The CDR3 is made up of 14 amino acids. Per the germline V gene, CDR1 is LGHNA and CDR2 is YNFKEQ. The DNA for the CDR3 is TGTGCCAGCAGCCCGTCGGGGGGGAACAATGAGCAGTTCTTC. This encodes CASSPSGGNNEQFF.

This clonotype was seen repeatedly, ten times or more. The chain recombines TRBV4-3 with TRBJ1-1; a weak D match, TRBD1 (5 bases). Germline values: CDR1 LGHNA, CDR2 YSLEER. The CDR3 length is 14 residues. Trimming took off 4 bases at V and 6 bases at J, with 15 bases between the two ends. The CDR3 region has the DNA TGCGCCAGCAGCCCTACCTCAGGGCGAGCTGAAGCTTTCTTT. Amino acids: CASSPTSGRAEAFF.

The rearrangement uses TRBV7-9 and TRBJ2-1; D call uncertain. The V gene's germline CDR1 is SEHNR and CDR2 FQNEAQ (reference sequence). This CDR3 region has 15 residues. V lost 3 bases and J 5 bases, leaving 14 bases between the germline ends. CDR3 DNA: TGTGCCAGCAGCTTCTCTACAACACCACACAATGAGCAGTTCTTC. Its translation is CASSFSTTPHNEQFF.

This clonotype occurred many times. The chain uses TRBV28 and TRBJ2-3, with D maybe TRBD2 (6 bases). The CDR3 loop spans 13 amino acids. The V gene's germline CDR1 is MDHEN and CDR2 SYDVKM. Trimming shortened V by 5 bases and J by 5 bases, and 11 bases separated the two germline ends. The CDR3 spells CASSPGVIDTQYF. The CDR3 region has the DNA TGTGCCAGCAGTCCGGGGGTGATAGATACGCAGTATTTT.

This clonotype appeared many times. J is TRBJ2-7 and V is TRBV3-1, with D maybe TRBD2 (6 bases). There are 13 residues in the CDR3. Trimming removed 6 bases at V and 6 bases at J, with 15 bases between. The germline CDR1 and CDR2 sequences are LGHDT and YNNKEL (reference sequence). The CDR3: CASRDHGGGEQYF. Here the CDR3 DNA reads TGTGCCAGCAGAGATCACGGGGGAGGCGAGCAGTACTTC.

This clonotype was counted at least ten times. V and J are TRBV18 and TRBJ1-6; D possibly corresponds to TRBD1 (6 bases). Germline V CDR1 and CDR2: KGHSH, LQKENI. The CDR3 has 16 residues. V lost 3 bases and J 5 bases, leaving 14 bases between the germline ends. CDR3 region: CASSPTTGRDNSPLHF. The CDR3 DNA reads TGTGCCAGCTCACCTACCACAGGGCGGGATAATTCACCCCTCCACTTT.

This clonotype was observed a handful of times. V is TRBV3-1 and J is TRBJ2-1; D remains unclear. The V end was cut by 0 bases, the J end by 8 bases, with 8 bases between. The CDR3 runs 13 residues. The germline V gene encodes CDR1 LGHDT and CDR2 YNNKEL (reference sequence). CDR3 coding DNA: TGTGCCAGCAGCCAAGAGGTGGTACATGAGCAGTTCTTC. Protein: CASSQEVVHEQFF.

This clonotype came up many times. The rearrangement links TRBV7-9 to TRBJ2-7; D possibly matches TRBD1 or TRBD2 (5 bases each). Trimming shortened V by 1 base and J by 7 bases, and 17 bases separated the two germline ends. Germline V gene sequence: CDR1 SEHNR, CDR2 FQNEAQ (reference sequence). The CDR3 has 15 residues. The CDR3 DNA sequence: TGTGCCAGCAGCTTAGGGGCAGGGACCTTTGGTGAGCAGTACTTC. Residues: CASSLGAGTFGEQYF. The whole variable domain, filled in from reference TRBV7-9 and TRBJ2-7, reads DTGVSQNPRHKITKRGQNVTFRCDPISEHNRLYWYRQTLGQGPEFLTYFQNEAQLEKSRLLSDRFSAERPKGSFSTLEIQRTEQGDSAMYLCASSLGAGTFGEQYFGPGTRLTVT.

This clonotype showed up just a few times. The V gene is TRBV18, the J gene TRBJ2-2, with unresolved D. Trimming stripped 3 bases from V and 2 bases from J, with 4 bases between. The CDR3 is 13 residues long. The germline V gene has CDR1 KGHSH and CDR2 LQKENI. CDR3 sequence (DNA): TGTGCCAGCTCACCGATCAACACCGGGGAGCTGTTTTTT. Translated, it gives CASSPINTGELFF.

This clonotype was detected only a few times. Sequence at one end of the junction differs from germline and may be a read error. The rearrangement uses TRBV7-6 and TRBJ2-1; the match to TRBD2 covers 8 bases. Germline CDR1 and CDR2: SGHVS and FNYEAQ. The CDR3 is made up of 14 amino acids. The CDR3 region is CASSLGLARNGQFF. The CDR3 DNA follows: TGTGCCAGCAGCTTAGGACTAGCGCGCAATGGGCAGTTCTTC.

This clonotype was observed a handful of times. This chain connects TRBV6-2 or TRBV6-3 to TRBJ2-1, with no clear D. The CDR3 covers 13 residues. Germline V gives CDR1 MNHEY, CDR2 SVGEGT. Trimming shortened V by 6 bases and J by 2 bases, and 8 bases separated the two germline ends. The CDR3 region has the DNA TGTGCCAGCAGGGAGACCCCCTACAATGAGCAGTTCTTC. The encoded protein is CASRETPYNEQFF.

This clonotype was seen more than once but under ten times. The genes are TRBV6-6 and TRBJ1-2, with 9 bases aligning to TRBD1. The trim removed 0 bases at V and 0 bases at J, leaving 5 bases unmatched. The CDR3 covers 17 residues. Germline loops: CDR1 MNHNY, CDR2 SVGAGI (reference sequence). The CDR3 DNA reads TGTGCCAGCAGTTACTCCACAGGGGGCCCTGCTAACTATGGCTACACCTTC. As protein: CASSYSTGGPANYGYTF.

The chain uses TRBV27 and TRBJ2-1; the match to TRBD1 covers 7 bases. The trim removed 6 bases at V and 9 bases at J, leaving 2 bases unmatched. This CDR3 contains 11 residues. The germline gives CDR1 MNHEY, CDR2 SMNVEV (reference sequence). Here the CDR3 reads CASSTGVEQFF. CDR3 DNA: TGTGCCAGCAGCACAGGGGTTGAGCAGTTCTTC.

This clonotype was recorded at least ten times. The rearrangement uses TRBV9 and TRBJ1-2; 7 nucleotides agree with TRBD1. Trimming removed 0 bases from V and 4 bases from J; junction bases left unmatched: 0. CDR1 and CDR2 from the germline V gene are SGDLS and YYNGEE. The CDR3 length is 13 residues. The CDR3 spells CASSVAGGYGYTF. CDR3 bases: TGTGCCAGCAGCGTAGCAGGGGGCTATGGCTACACCTTC.

The genes are TRBV6-5 and TRBJ2-2; D unclear. The CDR3 is 12 amino acids. Between the trimmed V and J ends, which lost 2 bases and 6 bases, there was a span of 4 bases. The germline V gene encodes CDR1 MNHEY and CDR2 SVGAGI. This CDR3 reads CASSYVAGELFF. The CDR3 coding sequence is TGTGCCAGCAGTTACGTGGCCGGGGAGCTGTTTTTT.

The chain uses TRBV4-1 and TRBJ1-1; D is ambiguous. This CDR3 spans 13 amino acids. CDR1 and CDR2 (germline): MGHRA, YSYEKL. V was clipped by 2 bases and J by 0 bases, with 4 bases between them. In DNA, the CDR3 is TGCGCCAGCAGCCAAAGACTGAACACTGAAGCTTTCTTT. Amino acids: CASSQRLNTEAFF.

The rearrangement uses TRBV11-3 and TRBJ2-2; D is ambiguous. The germline gives CDR1 SGHNT, CDR2 YENEEA. Trimming stripped 1 base from V and 2 bases from J, with 11 bases between. The length of the CDR3 is 16 residues. CDR3: CASSLGAFSNTGELFF. The CDR3, as DNA: TGTGCCAGCAGCTTAGGGGCCTTTTCCAACACCGGGGAGCTGTTTTTT. Filled out from reference TRBV11-3 and TRBJ2-2, the complete variable domain reads EAGVVQSPRYKIIEKKQPVAFWCNPISGHNTLYWYLQNLGQGPELLIRYENEEAVDDSQLPKDRFSAERLKGVDSTLKIQPAELGDSAVYLCASSLGAFSNTGELFFGEGSRLTVL.

This clonotype was counted only a few times. The V gene is TRBV7-6, the J gene TRBJ2-3; 8 bases are a match to TRBD2. This CDR3 has 17 residues. The J segment lost 3 bases and the V segment lost 2 bases, leaving 10 bases of the junction unmatched. Germline V lookup: CDR1 SGHVS, CDR2 FNYEAQ. As DNA, the CDR3 is TGTGCCAGCAGCTTATACGGGGGGGCCGATTTGACAGATACGCAGTATTTT. Its translation is CASSLYGGADLTDTQYF.